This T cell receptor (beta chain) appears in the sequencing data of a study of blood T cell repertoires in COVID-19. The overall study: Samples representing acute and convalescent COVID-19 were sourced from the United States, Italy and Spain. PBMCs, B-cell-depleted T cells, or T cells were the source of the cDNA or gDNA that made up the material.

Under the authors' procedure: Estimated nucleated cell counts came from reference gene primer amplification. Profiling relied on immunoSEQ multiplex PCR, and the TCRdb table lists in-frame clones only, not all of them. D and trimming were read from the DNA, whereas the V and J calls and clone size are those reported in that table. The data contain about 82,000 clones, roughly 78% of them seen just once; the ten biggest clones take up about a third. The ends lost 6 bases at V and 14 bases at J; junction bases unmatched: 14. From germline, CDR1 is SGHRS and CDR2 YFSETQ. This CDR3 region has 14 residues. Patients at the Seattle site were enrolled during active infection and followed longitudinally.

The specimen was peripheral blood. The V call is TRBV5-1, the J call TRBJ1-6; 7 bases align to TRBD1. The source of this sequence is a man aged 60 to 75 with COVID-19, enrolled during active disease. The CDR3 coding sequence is TGCGCCAGCAAGATCGGACAGGAGAATTGGGCCCTCCACTTT. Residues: CASKIGQENWALHF. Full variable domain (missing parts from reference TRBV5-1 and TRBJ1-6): KAGVTQTPRYLIKTRGQQVTLSCSPISGHRSVSWYQQTPGQGLQFLFEYFSETQRNKGNFPGRFSGRQFSNSRSEMNVSTLELGDSALYLCASKIGQENWALHFGNGTRLTVT.